This TCR beta chain comes out of a study of blood T cell repertoires in COVID-19. Study overall: PBMCs, B-cell-depleted T cells, or T cells provided the cDNA or gDNA that made up the material.

In the original workflow: Researchers report that nucleated cell counts were estimated from reference gene primer amplification. Assay used: immunoSEQ multiplex PCR; TCRdb lists only in-frame clones, some missing. V and J calls and clone size are copied from that table; D and trimming were computed from the DNA. The repertoire consists of about 120,000 clones, with roughly 80% occurring once and the leading ten covering around an eighth. The CDR3 totals 14 residues. The germline gives CDR1 SGHTS, CDR2 YDEGEE. The junction had 2 bases not matched to a gene; V was cut back by 4 bases and J by 3 bases. The sample was peripheral blood. V and J are TRBV5-8 and TRBJ2-3, with TRBD2 identical over 10 bases. The source of this sequence is a human donor in a cohort sampled during active COVID-19. The CDR3 DNA sequence: TGTGCCAGCAGCATTAGCGGGGGGACAGATACGCAGTATTTT. Its protein product is CASSISGGTDTQYF.